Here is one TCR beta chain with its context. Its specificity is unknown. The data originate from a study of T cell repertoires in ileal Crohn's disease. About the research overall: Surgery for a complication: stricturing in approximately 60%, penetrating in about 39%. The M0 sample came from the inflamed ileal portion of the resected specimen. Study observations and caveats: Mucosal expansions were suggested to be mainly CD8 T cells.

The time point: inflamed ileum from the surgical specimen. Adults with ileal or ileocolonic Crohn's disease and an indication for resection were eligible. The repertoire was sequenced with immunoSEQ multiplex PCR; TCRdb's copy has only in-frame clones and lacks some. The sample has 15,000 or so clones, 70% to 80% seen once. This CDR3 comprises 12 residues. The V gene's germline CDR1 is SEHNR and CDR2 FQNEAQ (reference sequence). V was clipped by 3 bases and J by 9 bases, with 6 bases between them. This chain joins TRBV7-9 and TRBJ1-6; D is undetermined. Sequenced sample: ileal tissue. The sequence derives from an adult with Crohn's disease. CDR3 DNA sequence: TGTGCCAGCAGCTTGACATCTTCACCCCTCCACTTT. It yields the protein CASSLTSSPLHF.